This T cell receptor (beta chain) was identified during a study of blood T cell repertoires in COVID-19 (dated by TCRdb to 2019 to 2021). In the study overall: Samples from collaborators originated in the United States, Italy and Spain and spanned both the acute and convalescent phases of COVID-19. The prospective study material was composed of cDNA or gDNA derived from T cells, B-cell-depleted T cells, or PBMCs. The dataset comprised deeply sampled blood TCRbeta repertoires from subjects exposed to, actively infected with, or recovered from COVID-19. A freely available public database, intended as a resource for researchers studying the immune response to SARS-CoV-2, is where the repertoires were released. The samples were drawn from two sources: the first 160 participants of the ongoing ImmuneRACE study, and 950 to 1,500 subjects contributed by 6 global collaborators. The sample metadata nearly always contained a de-identified subject ID, COVID-19 status, age in years and sex. HLA class I and class II types, where available, came from metadata supplied by the sample provider rather than from assay-based typing.

The germline V gene supplies CDR1 WSHSY and CDR2 SAAADI. For this chain, trimming is 6 bases at the V end and 2 bases at the J end, and the number of junction bases without a gene match is 2. Including cysteine and phenylalanine, the CDR3 has 16 amino acids. Of all the DNA, just the CDR3 is kept, 48 bases in frame from base 1. Each collaborating institution followed its own protocols to collect whole blood in K2EDTA tubes. For TCRbeta analysis, collaborators shipped samples in one of three forms: frozen whole blood, isolated PBMCs, or DNA extracted from either of those sample types. This clone has more than one count but fewer than ten. Its recognized antigen is unknown. Per-base qualities were not stored, and no clone one base away is much larger. Paper-wide results and their limitations: The quantity of clinical and demographic metadata differed by source and by participant and was supplied without curation.

TCRbeta CDR3 regions were amplified from genomic DNA using the immunoSEQ Assay, a bias-controlled multiplex PCR. In the paper's pipeline: Within the assay, amplification of reference gene primers was used to estimate how many nucleated cells each sample contained. To quantify the absolute abundance of each unique TCRbeta CDR3 rearrangement, sequence reads were collapsed and filtered. For each sample, productive Simpson clonality was calculated by taking the square root of Simpson's diversity index across productive rearrangements. TCRdb provides this immuneACCESS table in a form limited to in-frame rearrangements. Some clones are lacking; in checked studies, under half of them reflect an unresolved V gene, and why the rest are absent is not known. V and J calls plus clone size are reproduced from that table; the DNA served to infer D and trimming. In all, the sample holds about 110,000 clones, and about two thirds of those were seen once. The ten most abundant clones make up less than 2% of the sample.

Recombination joined TRBV10-2 with TRBJ2-6, and TRBD2 aligns with 12 junction nucleotides. The clonotype comes from a woman between 40 and 50 years old with acute or convalescent COVID-19. Sample: peripheral blood. The CDR3 in this case is CASSLAGGAGANVLTF. In nucleotides, the sequence is TGCGCCAGCAGCCTAGCGGGGGGGGCTGGGGCCAACGTCCTGACTTTC.